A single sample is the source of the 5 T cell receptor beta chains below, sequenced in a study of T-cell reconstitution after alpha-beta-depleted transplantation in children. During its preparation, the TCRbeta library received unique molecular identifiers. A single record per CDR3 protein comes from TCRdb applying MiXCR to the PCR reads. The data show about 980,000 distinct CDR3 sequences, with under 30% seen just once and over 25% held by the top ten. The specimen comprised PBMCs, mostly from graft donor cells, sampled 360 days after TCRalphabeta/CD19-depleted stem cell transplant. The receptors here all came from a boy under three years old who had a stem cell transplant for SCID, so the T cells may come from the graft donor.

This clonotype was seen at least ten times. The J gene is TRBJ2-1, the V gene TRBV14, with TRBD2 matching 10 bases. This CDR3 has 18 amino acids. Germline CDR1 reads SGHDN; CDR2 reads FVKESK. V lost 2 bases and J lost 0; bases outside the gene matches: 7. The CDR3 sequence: CASSQLLAGLSSYNEQFF. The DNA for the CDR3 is TGTGCCAGCAGCCAACTACTAGCGGGACTGAGCTCCTACAATGAGCAGTTCTTC.

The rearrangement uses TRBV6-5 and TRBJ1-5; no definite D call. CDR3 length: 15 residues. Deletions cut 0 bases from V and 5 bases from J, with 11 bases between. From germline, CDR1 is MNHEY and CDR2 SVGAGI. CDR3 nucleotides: TGTGCCAGCAGTTACTCTTTTTATTCAGATCAGCCCCAGCATTTT. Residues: CASSYSFYSDQPQHF.

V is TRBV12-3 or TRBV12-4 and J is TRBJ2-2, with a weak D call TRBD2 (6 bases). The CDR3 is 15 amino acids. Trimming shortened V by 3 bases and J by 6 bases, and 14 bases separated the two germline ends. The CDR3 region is CASSFGLFGAGELFF. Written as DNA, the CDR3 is TGTGCCAGCAGTTTCGGACTATTCGGGGCCGGGGAGCTGTTTTTT.

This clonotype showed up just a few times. The CDR3 loop is CASREKRGVYNEQFF. CDR3 DNA sequence: TGTGCCAGCAGGGAAAAGCGGGGTGTCTACAATGAGCAGTTCTTC. The chain joins TRBV6-1 to TRBJ2-1; TRBD2 matches 7 bases. Germline assignment: CDR1 MNHNS and CDR2 SASEGT. With V trimmed by 6 bases and J by 3 bases, 8 bases remained unmatched. There are 15 residues in the CDR3.

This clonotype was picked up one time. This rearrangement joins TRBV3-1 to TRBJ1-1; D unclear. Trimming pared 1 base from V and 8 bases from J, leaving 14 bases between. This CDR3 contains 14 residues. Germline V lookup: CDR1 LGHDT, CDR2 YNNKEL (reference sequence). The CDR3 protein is CASSQVARTTEAFF. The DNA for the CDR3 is TGTGCCAGCAGCCAAGTAGCCCGTACCACCGAAGCTTTCTTT. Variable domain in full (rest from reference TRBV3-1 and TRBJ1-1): DTAVSQTPKYLVTQMGNDKSIKCEQNLGHDTMYWYKQDSKKFLKIMFSYNNKELIINETVPNRFSPKSPDKAHLNLHINSLELGDSAVYFCASSQVARTTEAFFGQGTRLTVV.